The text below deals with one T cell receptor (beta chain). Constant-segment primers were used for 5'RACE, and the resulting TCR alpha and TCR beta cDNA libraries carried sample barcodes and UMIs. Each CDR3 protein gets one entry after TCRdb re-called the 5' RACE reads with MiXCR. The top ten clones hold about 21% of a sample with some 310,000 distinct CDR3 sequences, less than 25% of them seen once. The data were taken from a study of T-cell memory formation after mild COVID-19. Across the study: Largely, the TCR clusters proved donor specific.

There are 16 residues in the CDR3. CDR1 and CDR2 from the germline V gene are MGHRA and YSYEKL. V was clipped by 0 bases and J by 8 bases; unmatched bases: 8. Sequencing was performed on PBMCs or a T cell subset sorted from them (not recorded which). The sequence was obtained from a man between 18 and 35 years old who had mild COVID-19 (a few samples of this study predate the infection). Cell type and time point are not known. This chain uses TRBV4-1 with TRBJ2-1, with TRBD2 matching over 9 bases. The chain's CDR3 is CASSQDGTSPSDEQFF. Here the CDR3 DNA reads TGCGCCAGCAGCCAAGATGGGACTAGCCCCTCGGATGAGCAGTTCTTC.